This T cell receptor beta chain appears in the sequencing data of a study of Ad26.COV2.S vaccination and SARS-CoV-2 variants. Study-level information: Intramuscular Ad26.COV2.S doses were given once or twice, 56 days apart.

Indicated treatment: roughly 20 received Ad26.COV2.S at low or high dose, single or two shots; 5 received placebo; per-sample allocation not given. Day 63 after the first vaccine or placebo injection was the time point for sampling. Ad26.COV2.S expressed prefusion-stabilized spike from the original Wuhan strain. V lost 2 bases to trimming and J lost 4 bases; unmatched junction nucleotides: 7. This CDR3 has 15 amino acids. CDR1 and CDR2 from the germline V gene are LNHDA and SQIVND (reference sequence). Profiling relied on immunoSEQ multiplex PCR, and the TCRdb table lists in-frame clones only, not all of them. The sample holds 300,000 to 350,000 clones, under 90% seen once.

J is TRBJ1-1 and V is TRBV19, with 7 bases aligning to TRBD1. Sequenced material: peripheral blood, taken in a trial of Ad26.COV2.S vaccine versus placebo. This clonotype was sampled from a person between 18 and 65 years old who received the Ad26.COV2.S COVID-19 vaccine or a placebo. The CDR3 loop reads CASSIRTGAGTEAFF. CDR3 bases: TGTGCCAGTAGTATAAGGACAGGAGCGGGCACTGAAGCTTTCTTT.